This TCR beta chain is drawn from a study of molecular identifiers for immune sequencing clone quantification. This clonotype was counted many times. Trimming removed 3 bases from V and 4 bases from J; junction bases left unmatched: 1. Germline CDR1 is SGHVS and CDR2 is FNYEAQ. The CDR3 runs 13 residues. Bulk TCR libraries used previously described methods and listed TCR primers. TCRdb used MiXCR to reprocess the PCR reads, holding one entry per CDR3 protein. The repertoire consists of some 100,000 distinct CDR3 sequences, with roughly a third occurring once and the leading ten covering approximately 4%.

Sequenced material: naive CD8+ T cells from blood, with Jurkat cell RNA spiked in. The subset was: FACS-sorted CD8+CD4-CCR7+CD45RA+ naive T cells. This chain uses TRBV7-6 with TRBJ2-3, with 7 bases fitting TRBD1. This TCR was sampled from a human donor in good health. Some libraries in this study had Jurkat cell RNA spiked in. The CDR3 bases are TGTGCCAGCAGCTTGACAGGGCCAGATACGCAGTATTTT. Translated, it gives CASSLTGPDTQYF.